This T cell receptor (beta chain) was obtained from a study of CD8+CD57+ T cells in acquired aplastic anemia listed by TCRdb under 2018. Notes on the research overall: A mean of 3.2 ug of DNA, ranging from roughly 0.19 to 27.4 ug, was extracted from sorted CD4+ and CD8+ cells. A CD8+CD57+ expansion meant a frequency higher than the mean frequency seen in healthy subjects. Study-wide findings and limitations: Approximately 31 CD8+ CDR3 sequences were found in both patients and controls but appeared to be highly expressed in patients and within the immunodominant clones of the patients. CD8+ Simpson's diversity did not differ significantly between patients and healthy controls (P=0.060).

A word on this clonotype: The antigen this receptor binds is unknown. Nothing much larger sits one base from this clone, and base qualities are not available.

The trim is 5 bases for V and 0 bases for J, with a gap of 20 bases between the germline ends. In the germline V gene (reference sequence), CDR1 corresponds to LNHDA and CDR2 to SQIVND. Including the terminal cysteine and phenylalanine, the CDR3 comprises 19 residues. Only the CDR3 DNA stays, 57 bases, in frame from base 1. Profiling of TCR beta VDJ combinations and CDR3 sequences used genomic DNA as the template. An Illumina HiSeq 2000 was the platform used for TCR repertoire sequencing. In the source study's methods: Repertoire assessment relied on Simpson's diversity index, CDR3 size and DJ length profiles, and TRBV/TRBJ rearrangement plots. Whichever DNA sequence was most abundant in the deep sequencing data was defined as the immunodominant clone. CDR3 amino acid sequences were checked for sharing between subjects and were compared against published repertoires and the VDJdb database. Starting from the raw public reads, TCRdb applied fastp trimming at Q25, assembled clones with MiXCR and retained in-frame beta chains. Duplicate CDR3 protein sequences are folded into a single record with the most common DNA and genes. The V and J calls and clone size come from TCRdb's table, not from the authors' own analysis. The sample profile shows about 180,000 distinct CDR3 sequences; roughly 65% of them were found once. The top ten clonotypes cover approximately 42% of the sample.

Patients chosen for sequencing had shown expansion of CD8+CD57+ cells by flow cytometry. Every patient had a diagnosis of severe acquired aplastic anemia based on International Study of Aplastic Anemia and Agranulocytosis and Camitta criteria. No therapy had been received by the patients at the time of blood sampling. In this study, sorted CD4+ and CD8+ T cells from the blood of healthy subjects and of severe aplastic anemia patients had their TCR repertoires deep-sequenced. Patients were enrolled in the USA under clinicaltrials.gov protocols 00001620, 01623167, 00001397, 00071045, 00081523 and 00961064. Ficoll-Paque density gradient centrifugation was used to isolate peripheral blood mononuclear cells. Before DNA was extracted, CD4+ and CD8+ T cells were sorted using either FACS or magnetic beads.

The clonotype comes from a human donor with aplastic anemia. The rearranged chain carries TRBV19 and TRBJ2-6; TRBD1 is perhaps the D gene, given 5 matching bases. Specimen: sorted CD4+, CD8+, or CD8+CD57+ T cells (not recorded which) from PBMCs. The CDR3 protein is CASSLNPQGLGSGANVLTF. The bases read TGTGCCAGTAGTTTAAACCCTCAGGGTCTGGGCTCTGGGGCCAACGTCCTGACTTTC.